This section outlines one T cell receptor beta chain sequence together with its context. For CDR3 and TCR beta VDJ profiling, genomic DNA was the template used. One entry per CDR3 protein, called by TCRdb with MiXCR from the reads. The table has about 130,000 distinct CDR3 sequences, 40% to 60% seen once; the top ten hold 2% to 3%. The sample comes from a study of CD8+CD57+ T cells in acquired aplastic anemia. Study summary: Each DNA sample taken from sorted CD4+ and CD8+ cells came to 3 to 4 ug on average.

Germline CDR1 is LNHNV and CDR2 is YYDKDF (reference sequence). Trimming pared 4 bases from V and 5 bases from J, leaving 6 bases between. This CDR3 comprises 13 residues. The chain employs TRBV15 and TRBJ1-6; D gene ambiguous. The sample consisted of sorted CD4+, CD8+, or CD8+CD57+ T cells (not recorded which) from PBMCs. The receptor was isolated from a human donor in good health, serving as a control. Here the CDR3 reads CATSTINNSPLHF. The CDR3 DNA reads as TGTGCCACCAGCACCATCAATAATTCACCCCTCCACTTT.